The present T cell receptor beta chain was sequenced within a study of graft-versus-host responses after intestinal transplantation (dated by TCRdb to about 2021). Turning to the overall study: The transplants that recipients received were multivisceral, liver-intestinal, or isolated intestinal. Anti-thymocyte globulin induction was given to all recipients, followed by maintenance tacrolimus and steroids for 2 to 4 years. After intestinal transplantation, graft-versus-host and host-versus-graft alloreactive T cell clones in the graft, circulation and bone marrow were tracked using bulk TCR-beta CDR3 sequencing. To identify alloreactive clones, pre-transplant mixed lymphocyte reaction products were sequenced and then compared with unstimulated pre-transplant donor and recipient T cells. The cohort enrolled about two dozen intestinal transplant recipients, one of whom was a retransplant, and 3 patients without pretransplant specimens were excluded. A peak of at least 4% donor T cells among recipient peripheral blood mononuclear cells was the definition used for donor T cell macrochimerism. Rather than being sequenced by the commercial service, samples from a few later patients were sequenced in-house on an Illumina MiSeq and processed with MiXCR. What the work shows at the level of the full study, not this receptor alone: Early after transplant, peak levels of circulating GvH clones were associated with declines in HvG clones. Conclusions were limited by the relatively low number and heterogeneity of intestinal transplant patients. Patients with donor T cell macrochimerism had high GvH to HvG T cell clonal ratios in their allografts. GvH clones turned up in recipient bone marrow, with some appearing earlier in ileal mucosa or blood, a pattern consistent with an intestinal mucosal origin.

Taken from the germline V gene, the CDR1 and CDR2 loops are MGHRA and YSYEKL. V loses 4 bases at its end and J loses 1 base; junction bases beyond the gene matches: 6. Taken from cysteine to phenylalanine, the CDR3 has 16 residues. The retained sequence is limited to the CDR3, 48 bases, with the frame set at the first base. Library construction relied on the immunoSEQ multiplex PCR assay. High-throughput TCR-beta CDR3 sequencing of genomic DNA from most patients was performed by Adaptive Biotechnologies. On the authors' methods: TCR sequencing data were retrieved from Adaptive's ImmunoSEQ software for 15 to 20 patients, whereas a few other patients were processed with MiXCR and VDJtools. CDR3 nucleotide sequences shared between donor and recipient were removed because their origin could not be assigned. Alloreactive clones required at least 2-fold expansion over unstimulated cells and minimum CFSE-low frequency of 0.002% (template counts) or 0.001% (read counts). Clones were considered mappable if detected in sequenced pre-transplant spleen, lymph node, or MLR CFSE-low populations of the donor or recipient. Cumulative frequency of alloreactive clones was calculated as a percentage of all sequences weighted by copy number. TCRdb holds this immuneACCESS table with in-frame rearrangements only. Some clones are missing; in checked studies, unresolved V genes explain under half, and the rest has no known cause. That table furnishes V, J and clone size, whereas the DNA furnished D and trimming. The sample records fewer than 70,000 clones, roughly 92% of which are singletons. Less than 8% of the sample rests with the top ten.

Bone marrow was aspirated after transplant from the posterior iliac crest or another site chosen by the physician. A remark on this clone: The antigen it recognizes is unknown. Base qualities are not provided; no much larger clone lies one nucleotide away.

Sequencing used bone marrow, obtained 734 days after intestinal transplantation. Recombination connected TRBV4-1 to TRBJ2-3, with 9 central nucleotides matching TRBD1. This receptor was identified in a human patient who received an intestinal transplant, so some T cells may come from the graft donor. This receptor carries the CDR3 CASSPHRGPGTDTQYF. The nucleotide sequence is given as TGCGCCAGCAGCCCCCACAGGGGGCCGGGCACAGATACGCAGTATTTT.